This T cell receptor beta chain appears in the sequencing data of a study of a mutant IDH1 vaccine in newly diagnosed glioma. The germline CDR1 and CDR2 sequences are GTSNPN and SVGIG (reference sequence). V was pared by 7 bases and J by 5 bases, with 14 bases between. The CDR3 runs to 13 residues. A note on this clone: Its target is unknown.

TCRdb's copy holds only in-frame clones and misses some; the assay was immunoSEQ multiplex PCR. The sample has 56,000 or so clones, roughly 80% seen once. Time point denoted: week 47, end of study. What each vaccine dose contained was 300 ug of mutant IDH1 20-mer peptide, accompanied by topical imiquimod. This receptor was identified in a man aged 45-65 years with glioma. The starting material was PBMCs, obtained from a glioma patient whose treatment included an IDH1 peptide vaccine. V and J are TRBV30 and TRBJ1-4, with D maybe TRBD1 (5 bases). The CDR3 coding sequence is TGTGCCTCCTCCGGGACGGTCAATGAAAAACTGTTTTTT. Translated, it gives CASSGTVNEKLFF.